This T cell receptor beta chain was profiled in a study of shared clonotypes between healthy human individuals. Study summary: Per donor, three plates held CD4 naive cells, three held CD4 memory, two held CD8 naive and one held CD8 memory.

For every subset, genomic DNA was evenly distributed across several immunoSEQ plates. Generated by immunoSEQ multiplex PCR, the TCRdb table keeps only in-frame clones and is missing some. The data hold about 2 million clones, with less than 95% observed a single time. Concerning this clone: A read error may account for a junction end that differs from germline.

Cells designated naive CD8 were CD45RO-negative and were positively selected for CCR7, with terminally differentiated effector memory CD45RA+ cells excluded. Germline assignment: CDR1 SSHAT and CDR2 FNYEAQ (reference sequence). This CDR3 is 13 amino acids long. This TCR came from a man younger than 35 in good health. The chain uses TRBV7-7 and TRBJ1-1; D is undetermined. Source material: naive CD8+ T cells sorted from blood. The CDR3 nucleotides read TGTGCTAGCAGCTTCGGCCTGGGCACTGAAGCTTTCTTT. Amino acids: CASSFGLGTEAFF. The variable domain in full, completed from reference TRBV7-7 and TRBJ1-1, reads GAGVSQSPRYKVTKRGQDVTLRCDPISSHATLYWYQQALGQGPEFLTYFNYEAQPDKSGLPSDRFSAERPEGSISTLTIQRTEQRDSAMYRCASSFGLGTEAFFGQGTRLTVV.